The T cell receptor (beta chain) described here comes from a study of blood T cell repertoires in COVID-19. Whole-study context: The analysed material was cDNA or gDNA that came from T cells, B-cell-depleted T cells, or PBMCs.

The protocol was immunoSEQ multiplex PCR, while the TCRdb copy is restricted to in-frame clones and leaves out a portion. The repertoire has some 120,000 clones, roughly 90% of them found once; the top ten carry roughly 1.2%. The V segment lost 4 bases and the J segment 2 bases; nucleotides outside the gene matches: 5. The CDR3 covers 15 residues. Germline CDR1 SGDLS, CDR2 YYNGEE. This TCR was recovered from a woman of 80 years or more with acute or convalescent COVID-19. The material sequenced was peripheral blood. The chain has TRBV9 and TRBJ2-2, with 7 bases aligning to TRBD2. This chain's CDR3 is CASSPTSSNTGELFF. CDR3 nucleotides: TGTGCCAGCAGCCCGACTAGCAGCAACACCGGGGAGCTGTTTTTT.